The rows below give T cell receptor beta chains drawn from one sample of a study of CD8 T cells in Susac syndrome. Via MiXCR, TCRdb re-called the immunoSEQ multiplex PCR reads, giving one row per CDR3 protein. Of around 110,000 distinct CDR3 sequences in the sample, 96% are singletons; the top ten hold roughly 0.14%. The specimen sequenced was CD4+ T cells from PBMCs. These receptors were taken from a human donor with Susac syndrome. The CDR3 runs from the conserved cysteine through the conserved F or W. D genes are given only for firm matches. The size field is filled for only some rows; it gives once, few, many or a size class.

D gene: TRBD1; clone size: few; V gene: TRBV3-1; J gene: TRBJ2-1; CDR3 DNA: TGTGCCAGCAGCCCAGAGGGGGCAGGGTACAATGAGCAGTTCTTC; CDR3 protein: CASSPEGAGYNEQFF
D gene: .; clone size: .; V gene: TRBV29-1; J gene: TRBJ1-2; CDR3 DNA: TGCAGCGTTTCCAGGGAAATAAGTGGCTACACCTTC; CDR3 protein: CSVSREISGYTF
D gene: .; clone size: .; V gene: TRBV29-1; J gene: TRBJ2-7; CDR3 DNA: TGCAGCGTTGAAACAGGGTCTTCCTACGAGCAGTACTTC; CDR3 protein: CSVETGSSYEQYF
D gene: TRBD2; clone size: .; V gene: TRBV25-1; J gene: TRBJ2-3; CDR3 DNA: TGTGCCAGCAGTCCGAGCGGGAGTAGGGCAGATACGCAGTATTTT; CDR3 protein: CASSPSGSRADTQYF
D gene: .; clone size: .; V gene: TRBV6-6; J gene: TRBJ2-1; CDR3 DNA: TGTGCCAGCGATCAGGGAGGCAATGAGCAGTTCTTC; CDR3 protein: CASDQGGNEQFF
D gene: TRBD1; clone size: once; V gene: TRBV2; J gene: TRBJ1-5; CDR3 DNA: TGTGCCAGCAGGGCCGGGACAGATAGCAATCAGCCCCAGCATTTT; CDR3 protein: CASRAGTDSNQPQHF
D gene: .; clone size: .; V gene: TRBV6-6; J gene: TRBJ1-1; CDR3 DNA: TGTGCCAGCCTCAATGGGGCGGCTCGGACTGAAGCTTTCTTT; CDR3 protein: CASLNGAARTEAFF
D gene: .; clone size: .; V gene: TRBV20-1; J gene: TRBJ1-5; CDR3 DNA: TGCAGTGCTAGAGCCAGCGCCTATAGCAATCAGCCCCAGCATTTT; CDR3 protein: CSARASAYSNQPQHF
D gene: TRBD2; clone size: .; V gene: TRBV6-5; J gene: TRBJ2-2; CDR3 DNA: TGTGCCAGCAGTTCTAAATCTCCTAGCGGTCACACCGGGGAGCTGTTTTTT; CDR3 protein: CASSSKSPSGHTGELFF
D gene: .; clone size: few; V gene: TRBV2; J gene: TRBJ2-1; CDR3 DNA: TGTGCCAGCAGTCTGCTCAATGAGCAGTTCTTC; CDR3 protein: CASSLLNEQFF
D gene: TRBD2; clone size: .; V gene: TRBV9; J gene: TRBJ2-5; CDR3 DNA: TGTGCCAGCAGCCCCCGGGGGGGACTCTACCAAGAGACCCAGTACTTC; CDR3 protein: CASSPRGGLYQETQYF
D gene: .; clone size: .; V gene: TRBV5-1; J gene: TRBJ2-1; CDR3 DNA: TGCGCCAGCAGCTATCGGCCTGGGCATGAGCAGTTCTTC; CDR3 protein: CASSYRPGHEQFF
D gene: TRBD1; clone size: .; V gene: TRBV3-1; J gene: TRBJ2-1; CDR3 DNA: TGTGCCAGCAGCCATGCGACAGGGTGGCGTGAGCAGTTCTTC; CDR3 protein: CASSHATGWREQFF
D gene: .; clone size: .; V gene: TRBV18; J gene: TRBJ1-5; CDR3 DNA: TGTGCCAGCTCCCAGTGGGAGAGCAATCAGCCCCAGCATTTT; CDR3 protein: CASSQWESNQPQHF
D gene: .; clone size: .; V gene: TRBV7-2; J gene: TRBJ2-1; CDR3 DNA: TGTGCCAGCAGTCCAGGGTCCTCCTACAATGAGCAGTTCTTC; CDR3 protein: CASSPGSSYNEQFF
D gene: TRBD1; clone size: .; V gene: TRBV9; J gene: TRBJ2-1; CDR3 DNA: TGTGCCAGCAGCGTAGGAGGATCCGGGACAGGGGATGAGCAGTTCTTC; CDR3 protein: CASSVGGSGTGDEQFF
D gene: .; clone size: .; V gene: TRBV2; J gene: TRBJ1-2; CDR3 DNA: TGTGCCAGCAGTGAAGGGGCTAACTTC; CDR3 protein: CASSEGANF
D gene: TRBD2; clone size: .; V gene: TRBV12-5; J gene: TRBJ2-3; CDR3 DNA: TGTGCTAGTGGTTATCCGACTAGCGGGGGTACAGATACGCAGTATTTT; CDR3 protein: CASGYPTSGGTDTQYF
D gene: .; clone size: .; V gene: TRBV29-1; J gene: TRBJ2-3; CDR3 DNA: TGCAGCGTTGAAGTGCCCGGCGCAGATACGCAGTATTTT; CDR3 protein: CSVEVPGADTQYF
D gene: .; clone size: once; V gene: TRBV20-1; J gene: TRBJ2-5; CDR3 DNA: TGCAGTGCTAGAGTCGGGGGGCGGGAGACCCAGTACTTC; CDR3 protein: CSARVGGRETQYF